This T cell receptor beta chain was sequenced in a study of blood T cell repertoires in COVID-19 (dated by TCRdb to about 2020). Study-wide context: Samples from collaborators originated in the United States, Italy and Spain and spanned both the acute and convalescent phases of COVID-19. The material from the prospective study consisted of cDNA or gDNA derived from T cells, B-cell-depleted T cells, or PBMCs. The repertoires were made available in a free public database intended to serve as a resource for research on the immune response to SARS-CoV-2. The sample metadata nearly always contained a de-identified subject ID, COVID-19 status, age in years and sex. Where HLA class I and class II types were available, the types were taken from metadata supplied by the sample provider, not from assay-based typing. Samples were obtained from the ongoing ImmuneRACE study (first 160 participants) and from some 1,300 subjects provided by 6 global collaborators. Deeply sampled blood TCRbeta repertoires from subjects exposed to, actively infected with, or recovered from COVID-19 were included in the dataset. Summary of the overall study and its limitations: How much clinical and demographic metadata was included differed by source and by participant, and the metadata was provided uncurated.

TCRbeta CDR3 regions were amplified from genomic DNA by means of the immunoSEQ Assay, a bias-controlled multiplex PCR. Processing in the source paper ran as follows. The number of nucleated cells in each sample was estimated by amplification of reference gene primers within the assay. Sequence reads were collapsed and filtered to measure the absolute abundance of every unique TCRbeta CDR3 rearrangement. For each sample, productive Simpson clonality was calculated by taking the square root of Simpson's diversity index across productive rearrangements. TCRdb obtained this table from immuneACCESS and retained in-frame rearrangements with V and J assigned. These tables miss some clones; where compared with another copy, unresolved V genes account for less than half of the shortfall, and the remainder is unexplained. The V and J calls and clone size were taken over from that table, and D and trimming were inferred from the DNA. The sample table shows some 170,000 clones, and 85% are seen once. Jointly, the top ten make up under 8% of the sample.

A distance of 13 bases separates the germline ends of V and J, which lose 3 bases and 8 bases respectively. CDR1 and CDR2 are read off the germline V gene as SGHTA and FQGNSA. The CDR3, cysteine through phenylalanine, is 14 amino acids long. Only the CDR3 portion is preserved as DNA: 42 bases, with reading frame beginning at the first base. In the prospective study, participants were roughly 18 to 95 years old, resided in 24 geographic areas of the United States, and were enrolled through a virtual design. In the prospective study, cohorts were assigned on the basis of participant-reported clinical history obtained from a screening survey and a study questionnaire. Recovered participants in ImmuneRACE Cohort 3 were defined as having two consecutive negative NP/OP PCR tests, clearance from a healthcare professional, or resolution of symptoms. In the prospective study, whole blood, serum and a nasopharyngeal or oropharyngeal swab were collected from each participant by mobile phlebotomists. Over a roughly two-month period, participants in the prospective study had the option of providing additional blood draws and questionnaires. Before DNA extraction, blood samples from the prospective study were shipped at room temperature or frozen.

On this clone itself: There is no known antigen for this receptor. The record has no base qualities; no much larger clone is one base away.

The rearranged segments are TRBV7-2 and TRBJ1-4; perhaps TRBD1 is the D gene, with 5 bases matching. The clonotype comes from a middle-aged man who had recovered from COVID-19. Material for sequencing was PBMCs or T cells enriched from blood (not recorded which). CDR3 reads: CASSFSQGQEKLFF. The sequenced DNA is TGTGCCAGCAGCTTCAGTCAGGGTCAAGAAAAACTGTTTTTT.